The rows below give T cell receptor beta chains drawn from one sample of a study of regulatory T cells in long-lasting Graves disease. Using its own MiXCR run on the multiplex PCR reads, TCRdb lists one record per CDR3 protein. The data contain 400,000 to 500,000 distinct CDR3 sequences, under 15% of them seen just once; the ten biggest clones take up about a sixth. These data also formed part of another study, on T cells in Graves' hyperthyroidism and ophthalmopathy.

The sequenced sample was peripheral blood mononuclear cells (PBMCs), obtained at new diagnosis, from a patient treated with antithyroid drugs. Receptors were obtained from a woman aged 25 to 39 with Graves disease. CDR3s leave out the opening cysteine and the closing phenylalanine or tryptophan.

cdr3_aa	v_call	j_call
ASSRRTDEETQY	TRBV3-1	TRBJ2-5
ASSHEWEPYEQY	TRBV12-3/TRBV12-4	TRBJ2-7
ASSEGSGYTDTQY	TRBV2	TRBJ2-3
ASSRKTHQSSGNTIY	TRBV19	TRBJ1-3
SARSGGRLYEQF	TRBV20-1	TRBJ2-1
ASSLVSQADQPQH	TRBV7-2	TRBJ1-5
ASSPRLGGEQF	TRBV7-3	TRBJ2-1
ASSQQDEQF	TRBV3-1	TRBJ2-1
ASSPGGGSMNTEAF	TRBV5-1	TRBJ1-1
ASSPGSNTEAF	TRBV7-9	TRBJ1-1
ASSPGGDEQY	TRBV5-1	TRBJ2-7
ASEKGVMNTEAF	TRBV12-3/TRBV12-4	TRBJ1-1
ASAAGGVNTQY	TRBV2	TRBJ2-3
ASSQAPLVEKLF	TRBV4-1	TRBJ1-4